These T cell receptor beta chains were read from a single sample in a study of cytomegalovirus exposure and HLA in healthy donors. Generated by immunoSEQ multiplex PCR, the TCRdb table keeps only in-frame clones and is missing some. The table includes roughly 99,000 clones, roughly three quarters detected once. The sample consisted of PBMCs. These receptors were taken from a male donor in good health and CMV-seropositive. CDR3s include the opening cysteine and the closing phenylalanine or tryptophan. A D gene is named only where the DNA matches it firmly. Some rows have no size entry. The others give once, few or many, or a class for an expanded clone.

>TRBJ2-7|-|TRBV27|-
CASSLRTARSYEQYF
TGTGCCAGCAGTCTCCGGACAGCCCGATCGTACGAGCAGTACTTC
>TRBJ1-1|-|TRBV6-5|few
CASSYSLGVATEAFF
TGTGCCAGCAGTTACTCCCTAGGAGTAGCCACTGAAGCTTTCTTT
>TRBJ1-1|TRBD1|TRBV5-1|-
CASSLDGTGGSYRMNTEAFF
TGCGCCAGCAGCTTGGACGGGACAGGGGGATCTTATCGGATGAACACTGAAGCTTTCTTT
>TRBJ1-4|-|TRBV5-1|few
CASSLEAGTLGELFF
TGCGCCAGCAGCTTGGAGGCAGGGACACTAGGGGAACTGTTTTTT
>TRBJ2-2|TRBD1|TRBV5-1|-
CASSRQGPNTGELFF
TGCGCCAGCAGCCGACAGGGGCCGAACACCGGGGAGCTGTTTTTT
>TRBJ2-3|-|TRBV7-2|-
CASSFDRSTDTQYF
TGTGCCAGCAGCTTCGACAGGAGCACAGATACGCAGTATTTT
>TRBJ2-3|TRBD2|TRBV9|-
CASSPRGSGGAGDTQYF
TGTGCCAGCAGCCCCCGGGGTAGCGGGGGGGCCGGGGATACGCAGTATTTT
>TRBJ2-7|TRBD2|TRBV2|-
CASGKSGDYEQYF
TGTGCCAGCGGCAAAAGCGGGGATTACGAGCAGTACTTC
>TRBJ2-1|-|TRBV15|-
CATSSWGALRGRDDWSSYNEQFF
TGTGCCACCAGCAGTTGGGGGGCCCTAAGGGGGCGGGACGACTGGAGCTCCTACAATGAGCAGTTCTTC
>TRBJ2-3|-|TRBV4-3|-
CASSQEGLGAARSTDTQYF
TGCGCCAGCAGCCAAGAAGGTTTGGGGGCTGCCCGAAGCACAGATACGCAGTATTTT
>TRBJ1-5|TRBD1|TRBV6-5|-
CASRTDRVGNQPQHF
TGTGCCAGCAGGACCGACAGGGTAGGCAATCAGCCCCAGCATTTT
>TRBJ2-7|TRBD1|TRBV4-1|-
CASSQEILWDRNSYEQYF
TGCGCCAGCAGCCAAGAAATCCTCTGGGACAGGAACTCCTACGAGCAGTACTTC
>TRBJ1-1|-|TRBV19|-
CASGMIRGRGTEAFF
TGTGCCAGTGGGATGATCAGGGGTAGGGGCACTGAAGCTTTCTTT
>TRBJ1-3|-|TRBV4-3|few
CASSQEGVRPNTIYF
TGCGCCAGCAGCCAAGAAGGGGTCAGGCCAAACACCATATATTTT
>TRBJ1-1|-|TRBV27|-
CASSLSQTGTEAFF
TGTGCCAGCAGTTTATCCCAGACAGGAACTGAAGCTTTCTTT
>TRBJ2-7|TRBD1|TRBV4-1|-
CASSQDRGQAQTYEQYF
TGCGCCAGCAGCCAAGATCGAGGACAGGCCCAAACCTACGAGCAGTACTTC
>TRBJ2-1|-|TRBV6-1|once
CASSEQGSYNEQFF
TGTGCCAGCAGTGAACAGGGTTCCTACAATGAGCAGTTCTTC
>TRBJ1-1|-|TRBV6-1|-
CASSEGPTDGAGGNTEAFF
TGTGCCAGCAGTGAAGGCCCGACGGACGGCGCGGGGGGGAACACTGAAGCTTTCTTT
>TRBJ2-7|TRBD2|TRBV11-1|-
CASSLSRGGLYEQYF
TGTGCCAGCAGCTTATCTCGCGGGGGTCTGTACGAGCAGTACTTC
>TRBJ2-1|-|TRBV7-2|-
CARRKEHDYNEQFF
TGTGCCAGGCGGAAGGAGCACGATTACAATGAGCAGTTCTTC
>TRBJ1-5|-|TRBV2|-
CASSDEVYSNQPQHF
TGTGCCAGCAGTGACGAAGTTTATAGCAATCAGCCCCAACATTTT
>TRBJ2-5|-|TRBV6-1|-
CASTPYAGGLETQYF
TGTGCCAGCACCCCCTACGCGGGCGGATTAGAGACCCAGTACTTC
>TRBJ1-5|-|TRBV27|-
CASSLGRGQPQHF
TGTGCCAGCAGTTTAGGTAGGGGTCAGCCCCAGCATTTT
>TRBJ2-6|-|TRBV5-1|-
CASSLDSGSGANVLTF
TGCGCCAGCAGCTTGGACAGTGGCTCTGGGGCCAACGTCCTGACTTTC
>TRBJ2-5|TRBD1|TRBV15|-
CATSRDGQGSETQYF
TGTGCCACCAGCAGAGACGGACAGGGATCAGAGACCCAGTACTTC
>TRBJ2-1|-|TRBV30|-
CAWRWQYNEQFF
TGTGCCTGGAGGTGGCAGTACAATGAGCAGTTCTTC
>TRBJ2-7|TRBD1|TRBV30|-
CAWTKRSDRAYEQYF
TGTGCCTGGACTAAGAGGTCGGACAGGGCCTACGAGCAGTACTTC
>TRBJ1-5|-|TRBV7-9|few
CASSQGWADSNQPQHF
TGTGCCAGCAGCCAAGGATGGGCAGATAGCAATCAGCCCCAGCATTTT
>TRBJ2-7|-|TRBV7-9|-
CASSSGEAEKQYF
TGTGCCAGCAGCTCTGGGGAGGCGGAAAAGCAGTACTTC
>TRBJ1-1|-|TRBV6-5|-
CASSYRGSNTEAFF
TGTGCCAGCAGTTACAGAGGCAGCAACACTGAAGCTTTCTTT
>TRBJ1-2|-|TRBV19|-
CASSNRVSGYTF
TGTGCCAGTAGTAACAGGGTCTCTGGCTACACCTTC
>TRBJ1-2|-|TRBV5-1|-
CASSLEDGGTGMAGYTF
TGCGCCAGCAGCTTGGAGGATGGGGGTACAGGGATGGCTGGCTACACCTTC
>TRBJ1-1|TRBD1|TRBV2|-
CASRRQGVSEAFF
TGTGCCAGCAGGCGACAGGGGGTGAGTGAAGCTTTCTTT
>TRBJ1-5|TRBD1|TRBV19|-
CASTFGTGVNQPQHF
TGTGCCAGTACCTTCGGGACAGGGGTGAATCAGCCCCAGCATTTT
>TRBJ1-1|-|TRBV19|-
CASSMSHAGTEAFF
TGTGCCAGTAGTATGTCCCACGCGGGGACTGAAGCTTTCTTT
>TRBJ2-5|-|TRBV7-2|-
CASSLAWGQSKTQYF
TGTGCCAGCAGCTTAGCGTGGGGACAATCCAAGACCCAGTACTTC
>TRBJ1-6|TRBD1|TRBV5-1|-
CARKQDRPKGPLHF
TGCGCCAGGAAACAGGACAGGCCAAAGGGCCCCCTCCACTTT
>TRBJ2-5|-|TRBV6-6|-
CASSYSRIGTRETQYF
TGTGCCAGCAGTTACTCTAGGATCGGGACACGGGAGACCCAGTACTTC
>TRBJ1-2|TRBD1|TRBV6-5|-
CASRGGQANYGYTF
TGTGCCAGCAGGGGCGGACAGGCTAACTATGGCTACACCTTC